A single sample is the source of the 23 T cell receptor beta chains below, sequenced in a study of blood T cell repertoires in COVID-19. The assay was immunoSEQ multiplex PCR, and TCRdb's table has in-frame clones only and misses some. The top ten hold less than 9% of the sample, which has 140,000 or so clones, 80% to 85% seen once. Specimen: peripheral blood. The origin of the receptors is a man younger than 45 with COVID-19, enrolled during active disease.

The chain employs TRBV7-3 and TRBJ2-5; 7 bases are a match to TRBD2. There are 16 residues in the CDR3. CDR1 is SGHTA and CDR2 is FQGTGA in the germline V gene. The V segment lost 1 base and the J segment 2 bases; nucleotides outside the gene matches: 7. CDR3 sequence reads: CASSLSSSGGQETQYF. The CDR3, as DNA: TGTGCCAGCAGCTTAAGTTCTAGCGGAGGACAAGAGACCCAGTACTTC.

V and J are TRBV11-2 and TRBJ1-2; weak D call: TRBD1 (6 bases). Germline V gives CDR1 SGHAT, CDR2 FQNNGV. This CDR3 spans 15 amino acids. Trimming left V 1 base short and J 4 bases short, with 13 bases between. In DNA form, the CDR3 reads TGTGCCAGCAGCTTAGCTCCGGGGGGCGCCTATGGCTACACCTTC. Its translation is CASSLAPGGAYGYTF.

The V gene is TRBV11-2, the J gene TRBJ2-7, with TRBD1 matching 9 bases. This CDR3 comprises 15 residues. Germline V gene data show CDR1 as SGHAT and CDR2 as FQNNGV. V lost 5 bases and J lost 1; bases outside the gene matches: 6. The CDR3 DNA follows: TGTGCCAGCAGCCTCGGACAGGGGAATTCCTACGAGCAGTACTTC. It yields the protein CASSLGQGNSYEQYF.

The chain links TRBV19 to TRBJ1-5; TRBD1 aligns across 9 bases. This CDR3 has 15 residues. With V trimmed by 6 bases and J by 6 bases, 9 bases remained unmatched. Per the germline V gene, CDR1 is LNHDA and CDR2 is SQIVND (reference sequence). This CDR3 reads CASSKITGGSQPQHF. CDR3 DNA sequence: TGTGCCAGTAGCAAAATAACAGGGGGCAGTCAGCCCCAGCATTTT.

The CDR3 spells CAISEDGQGENTEAFF. CDR3 DNA sequence: TGTGCCATCAGTGAGGACGGACAGGGGGAGAACACTGAAGCTTTCTTT. The genes are TRBV10-3 and TRBJ1-1; 10 positions agree with TRBD1. The V gene end was trimmed by 2 bases and the J gene end by 1 base; junction bases not matched to a gene: 4. The CDR3 extends over 16 amino acids. Germline V gives CDR1 ENHRY, CDR2 SYGVKD.

This clone came up a few times. V gene TRBV7-2 combines with J gene TRBJ1-5; 7 bases align to TRBD1. The J segment lost 4 bases and the V segment lost 5 bases, leaving 8 bases of the junction unmatched. The CDR3 is 15 amino acids. The germline CDR1 and CDR2 sequences are SGHTA and FQGNSA. The CDR3 DNA sequence: TGTGCCAGCAGCCCGGGGGACAGCGCGAATCAGCCCCAGCATTTT. Translation gives CASSPGDSANQPQHF.

This clone came up a few times. The V call is TRBV5-4, the J call TRBJ2-2; the match to TRBD2 covers 7 bases. This CDR3 has 13 amino acids. Unmatched junction bases numbered 3, after V lost 4 bases and J lost 6 bases. Per the germline V gene, CDR1 is SGHNT and CDR2 is YYREEE (reference sequence). The CDR3 is CASSPRESGELFF. The CDR3 nucleotides read TGTGCCAGCAGCCCGCGGGAGTCCGGGGAGCTGTTTTTT. Drawing the rest from reference TRBV5-4 and TRBJ2-2, the complete variable domain is ETGVTQSPTHLIKTRGQQVTLRCSSQSGHNTVSWYQQALGQGPQFIFQYYREEENGRGNFPPRFSGLQFPNYSSELNVNALELDDSALYLCASSPRESGELFFGEGSRLTVL.

The V gene is TRBV6-6, the J gene TRBJ2-2; 8 bases are shared with TRBD2. With V trimmed by 7 bases and J by 10 bases, 14 bases remained unmatched. There are 15 residues in the CDR3. Germline values: CDR1 MNHNY, CDR2 SVGAGI (reference sequence). CDR3 bases: TGTGCCAGCACGACAACCGGGACTAGTATAGAGGAGCTGTTTTTT. Translation: CASTTTGTSIEELFF.

The V call is TRBV6-6, the J call TRBJ2-1; the D gene is possibly TRBD2 (6 bases). Germline V gene sequence: CDR1 MNHNY, CDR2 SVGAGI (reference sequence). With 7 bases removed from V and 6 bases from J, the gap between germline ends came to 10 bases. The CDR3 spans 12 residues. The CDR3 sequence: CASTHGGNEQFF. DNA of the CDR3: TGTGCCAGCACCCACGGGGGCAATGAGCAGTTCTTC.

CDR3 in DNA: TGTGCCAGCAGTCTTGACAGAAGGGGCTATAATTCACCCCTCCACTTT. This sequence encodes CASSLDRRGYNSPLHF. The chain links TRBV27 to TRBJ1-6; possibly TRBD1 for D (5 bases). CDR1 is MNHEY and CDR2 is SMNVEV in the germline V gene (reference sequence). V was shortened by 5 bases and J by 3 bases, with 14 bases between the two germline ends. The CDR3 consists of 16 residues.

This chain connects TRBV2 to TRBJ1-3; D is undetermined. The CDR3 spans 15 residues. V was clipped by 1 base and J by 0 bases, with 7 bases between them. Germline lookup yields CDR1 SNHLY and CDR2 FYNNEI. DNA for the CDR3: TGTGCCAGCAGTGAAGTGGAGAGCTCTGGAAACACCATATATTTT. Translated, it gives CASSEVESSGNTIYF.

The chain combines TRBV27 with TRBJ2-7, with 10 bases that match TRBD1. Losses at the gene ends were 7 bases for V and 1 base for J; bases not matched to a gene: 7. This CDR3 has 15 amino acids. The V gene's germline CDR1 is MNHEY and CDR2 SMNVEV (reference sequence). As DNA, the CDR3 is TGTGCCAGCAAAAAGGGACAGGGGATTTCCTACGAGCAGTACTTC. It translates to CASKKGQGISYEQYF.

This chain links TRBV24-1 with TRBJ2-1, with D perhaps TRBD2 (6 bases). The germline V gene encodes CDR1 KGHDR and CDR2 SFDVKD. Deletions cut 3 bases from V and 8 bases from J, with 13 bases between. CDR3 length: 14 amino acids. The CDR3 here is CATSDLMEGHEQFF. In DNA form, the CDR3 reads TGTGCCACCAGTGATCTGATGGAGGGGCATGAGCAGTTCTTC.

This clone was counted a few times. The chain joins TRBV12-5 to TRBJ1-5; 7 bases map to TRBD1. The V segment lost 0 bases and the J segment 6 bases; nucleotides outside the gene matches: 2. This CDR3 comprises 14 residues. CDR1 and CDR2 (germline): LGHNT, FRNRAP. CDR3 in amino acids: CASGLVTGVQPQHF. The CDR3 region has the DNA TGTGCTAGTGGTTTGGTTACAGGGGTTCAGCCCCAGCATTTT. Supplemented by reference TRBV12-5 and TRBJ1-5, the full variable domain reads DARVTQTPRHKVTEMGQEVTMRCQPILGHNTVFWYRQTMMQGLELLAYFRNRAPLDDSGMPKDRFSAEMPDATLATLKIQPSEPRDSAVYFCASGLVTGVQPQHFGDGTRLSIL.

This chain joins TRBV7-2 and TRBJ1-1; D unresolved. The ends were cut back, 5 bases at V and 11 bases at J, with 12 bases in the middle. This CDR3 is 11 amino acids long. Germline V gene data show CDR1 as SGHTA and CDR2 as FQGNSA. The CDR3 nucleotides read TGTGCCAGCAGCAACCGTTACGGGGCTTTCTTT. Its protein product is CASSNRYGAFF.

The V gene is TRBV19, the J gene TRBJ1-4, with D hard to call. The CDR3 consists of 14 residues. V lost 7 bases and J lost 1, with 10 bases in between. Germline loops: CDR1 LNHDA, CDR2 SQIVND (reference sequence). The CDR3, as DNA: TGTGCCAGTACCGTTGCCAGAACTAATGAAAAACTGTTTTTT. Its protein is CASTVARTNEKLFF. The complete variable domain, with remaining parts taken from reference TRBV19 and TRBJ1-4, reads DGGITQSPKYLFRKEGQNVTLSCEQNLNHDAMYWYRQDPGQGLRLIYYSQIVNDFQKGDIAEGYSVSREKKESFPLTVTSAQKNPTAFYLCASTVARTNEKLFFGSGTQLSVL.

This clone was observed a few times. V gene TRBV18 combines with J gene TRBJ2-1, with 9 bases lining up with TRBD2. The V gene's germline CDR1 is KGHSH and CDR2 LQKENI. This CDR3 is built from 15 residues. V lost 2 bases and J lost 3; bases outside the gene matches: 2. The CDR3 DNA is TGTGCCAGCTCACCAGAGCGGGAGGACTACAATGAGCAGTTCTTC. It codes for CASSPEREDYNEQFF.

V gene TRBV19 combines with J gene TRBJ2-7; TRBD2 aligns across 10 bases. CDR3 length equals 14 residues. Germline-derived CDR1 and CDR2 are LNHDA and SQIVND (reference sequence). The ends lost 4 bases at V and 4 bases at J; junction bases unmatched: 4. The CDR3 nucleotides read TGTGCCAGTAGTAAAGCGGGAGGGCCTTACGAGCAGTACTTC. Amino acid sequence: CASSKAGGPYEQYF.

The chain has TRBV4-1 and TRBJ2-6; the D gene is possibly TRBD1 (5 bases). Trimming removed 1 base at V and 12 bases at J, with 22 bases between. CDR1 is MGHRA, CDR2 YSYEKL, per germline. This CDR3 is built from 17 residues. The CDR3 DNA sequence: TGCGCCAGCAGCCAAGTGGATATGGGGCTGACGTCGTCCGTCCTGACTTTC. Protein: CASSQVDMGLTSSVLTF.

The chain combines TRBV6-4 with TRBJ2-2; D is possibly TRBD1 (6 bases). The V gene lost 9 bases and the J gene lost 5 bases, with 16 bases spanning the gap. Germline V gene sequence: CDR1 MRHNA, CDR2 SNTAGT. The CDR3 runs to 14 residues. CDR3 in amino acids: CASSTGTTTGELFF. In DNA, the CDR3 is TGTGCCAGTTCCACCGGGACAACTACCGGGGAGCTGTTTTTT.

This clone was detected only once. This chain connects TRBV9 to TRBJ2-1, with 7 bases that match TRBD2. The CDR3 runs 18 residues. The J segment lost 2 bases and the V segment lost 3 bases, leaving 14 bases of the junction unmatched. Germline lookup yields CDR1 SGDLS and CDR2 YYNGEE. The CDR3 DNA reads TGTGCCAGCAGCGCCCCATCACGCGGGAGAAGGACCTACAATGAGCAGTTCTTC. Its protein is CASSAPSRGRRTYNEQFF.

The rearrangement uses TRBV27 and TRBJ2-2, with 8 bases that match TRBD2. The CDR3 covers 16 residues. Germline CDR1 reads MNHEY; CDR2 reads SMNVEV (reference sequence). V trimming: 5 bases; J trimming: 6 bases; junction bases outside the gene matches: 11. CDR3 sequence (DNA): TGTGCCAGCAGTCCCCGTATACTAGCGGCCCCCGGGGAGCTGTTTTTT. This encodes CASSPRILAAPGELFF.

The V call is TRBV6-5, the J call TRBJ2-4, with D possibly being TRBD1 (5 bases). CDR1 and CDR2 from the germline V gene are MNHEY and SVGAGI. CDR3 length equals 13 residues. Trimming pared 8 bases from V and 1 base from J, leaving 9 bases between. The CDR3 nucleotides are TGTGCCAGCTTGTGGGGCGCCAAAAACATTCAGTACTTC. It is translated as CASLWGAKNIQYF.